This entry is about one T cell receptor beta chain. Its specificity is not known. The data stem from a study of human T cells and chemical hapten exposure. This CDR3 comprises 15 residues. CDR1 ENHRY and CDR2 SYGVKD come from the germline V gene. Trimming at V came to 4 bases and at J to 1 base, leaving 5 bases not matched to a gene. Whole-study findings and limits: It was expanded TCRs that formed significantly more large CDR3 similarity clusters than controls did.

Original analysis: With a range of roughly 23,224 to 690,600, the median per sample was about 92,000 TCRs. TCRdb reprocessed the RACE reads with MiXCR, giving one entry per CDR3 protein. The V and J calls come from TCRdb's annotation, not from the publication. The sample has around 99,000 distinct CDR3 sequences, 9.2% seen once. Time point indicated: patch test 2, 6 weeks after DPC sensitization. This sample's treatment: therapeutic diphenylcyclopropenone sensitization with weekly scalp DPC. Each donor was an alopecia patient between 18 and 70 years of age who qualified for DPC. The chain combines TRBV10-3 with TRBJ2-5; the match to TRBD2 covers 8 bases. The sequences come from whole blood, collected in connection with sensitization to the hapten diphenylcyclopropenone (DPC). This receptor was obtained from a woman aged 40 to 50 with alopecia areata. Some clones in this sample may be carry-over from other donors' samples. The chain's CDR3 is CAISGRSGAQETQYF. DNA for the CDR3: TGTGCCATCAGTGGACGTAGCGGGGCCCAAGAGACCCAGTACTTC.